This entry describes one TCR beta chain. The data stem from a study of blood T cell repertoires in COVID-19. The wider study: Samples of COVID-19 (acute and convalescent) were obtained from the United States, Italy and Spain.

Using immunoSEQ multiplex PCR, the repertoire was profiled, and TCRdb retains in-frame clones only, with some absent. The table records fewer than 350,000 clones, 81% of them present only once. There are 13 residues in the CDR3. V lost 4 bases, J lost 2 bases, and 5 bases stayed unmatched. Germline values: CDR1 GTSNPN, CDR2 SVGIG (reference sequence). The rearrangement joins TRBV30 to TRBJ2-7; 7 bases agree with TRBD2. The sequencing sample was made of peripheral blood. The TCR originated in a woman aged 55-70 years with active or convalescent COVID-19. CDR3 region: CAWNRLAPYEQYF. The CDR3 DNA is TGTGCCTGGAATCGACTAGCCCCCTACGAGCAGTACTTC.